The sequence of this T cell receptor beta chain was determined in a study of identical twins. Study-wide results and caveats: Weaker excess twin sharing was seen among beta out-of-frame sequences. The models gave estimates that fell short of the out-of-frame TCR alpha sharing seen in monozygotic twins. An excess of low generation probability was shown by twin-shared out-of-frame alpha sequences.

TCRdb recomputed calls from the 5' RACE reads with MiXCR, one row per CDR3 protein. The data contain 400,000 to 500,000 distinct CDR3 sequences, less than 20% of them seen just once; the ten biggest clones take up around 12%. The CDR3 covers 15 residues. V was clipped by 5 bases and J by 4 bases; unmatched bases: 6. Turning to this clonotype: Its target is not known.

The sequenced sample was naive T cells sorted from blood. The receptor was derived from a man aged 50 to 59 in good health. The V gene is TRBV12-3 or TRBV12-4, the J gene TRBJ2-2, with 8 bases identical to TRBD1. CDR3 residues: CASSTGGRITGELFF. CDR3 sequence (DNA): TGTGCCAGCAGTACAGGGGGGAGGATCACCGGGGAGCTGTTTTTT.